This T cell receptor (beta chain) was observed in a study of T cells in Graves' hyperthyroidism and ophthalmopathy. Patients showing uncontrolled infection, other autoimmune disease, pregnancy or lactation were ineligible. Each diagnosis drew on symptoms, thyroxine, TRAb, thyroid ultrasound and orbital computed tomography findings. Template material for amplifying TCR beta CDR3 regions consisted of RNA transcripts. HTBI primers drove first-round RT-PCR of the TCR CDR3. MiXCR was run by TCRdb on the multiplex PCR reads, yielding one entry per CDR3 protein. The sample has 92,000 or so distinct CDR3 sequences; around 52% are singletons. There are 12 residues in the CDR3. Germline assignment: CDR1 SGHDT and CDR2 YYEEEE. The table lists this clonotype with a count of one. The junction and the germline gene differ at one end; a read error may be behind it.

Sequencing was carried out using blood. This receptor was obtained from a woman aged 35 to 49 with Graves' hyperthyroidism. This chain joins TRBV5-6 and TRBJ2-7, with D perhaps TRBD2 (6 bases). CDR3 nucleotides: TGTGCCAGCAGCTCCACTAGCTACGTGCAGTACTTC. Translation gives CASSSTSYVQYF.